Included here is one TCR beta chain sequence, with context. As yet, its antigen is unknown. This record comes from a study of glioma-infiltrating T cells. There are 14 residues in the CDR3. V was clipped by 9 bases and J by 7 bases; unmatched bases: 10. CDR1 KGHDR and CDR2 SFDVKD come from the germline V gene. TCR alpha and beta CDR3 regions were amplified from RNA using iRepertoire nested multiplex PCR. TCRdb ran MiXCR on the multiplex PCR reads and lists one entry per CDR3 protein. The sample comprises around 170,000 distinct CDR3 sequences, around 45% of which are singletons, and around 5.3% rests with the top ten. Study findings and constraints: CDR3 overlap between tissue and blood was very small.

The chain combines TRBV24-1 with TRBJ2-1; 8 bases are a match to TRBD2. This clonotype was sampled from a human donor with low-grade glioma or glioblastoma, undergoing nonglioma brain surgery, or in good health (not recorded which). The specimen sequenced was glioma tissue, nonneoplastic brain tissue, or PBMCs (not recorded which). The chain's CDR3 is CATDSGDFANEQFF. The CDR3 nucleotides read TGTGCCACCGATAGCGGGGACTTCGCAAATGAGCAGTTCTTC.